This T cell receptor beta chain was sequenced for a study of T-cell reconstitution after alpha-beta-depleted transplantation in children (dated by TCRdb to about 2016). With respect to the entire study: Using TCR repertoire profiling, the study followed T-cell immune reconstitution in a quantitative way in children after TCRalphabeta/CD19-depleted allogeneic hematopoietic cell transplantation.

Paper-wide results and their limitations: Hyperexpanded clone frequencies declined over subsequent months; after one year, T-cell counts and TCRbeta diversity were mostly attributed to newly produced T cells. Apparently early alphabetaT-cell count recovery about two months after transplant reportedly relied on only several hundred rapidly expanded clones derived from non-depleted graft cells. In some patients, the high TCRbeta diversity seen at day 60 was put down to recipient T cells and intrathymic progenitors that had survived conditioning.

Libraries were constructed by PCR. Instrument used: Illumina HiSeq 2500. TCR libraries were prepared with molecular barcoding, using unique molecular identifiers to normalize TCRbeta repertoire quantification. TCRdb reprocessing: public reads trimmed at Q25 with fastp, clones called with MiXCR, in-frame beta chains kept. Each entry is one CDR3 protein sequence, shown with its most common DNA and genes. In all, the sample holds about 200,000 distinct CDR3 sequences, and roughly 7% of those were seen once. The ten largest account for about 5.5% of the sample. This clonotype was counted ten times or more. The antigen this receptor binds is unknown. The input lacks base qualities; no much larger clone sits a single base away. Counted from cysteine to phenylalanine, this CDR3 has 14 amino acids. The kept DNA is CDR3 alone, 42 bases in frame from the first base. V is cut by 7 bases and J by 0 bases, and the space between the germline ends is 11 bases. CDR1 and CDR2 were assigned from the germline V gene as SGHTA and FQGNSA.

Interpreted using the paper, the treatment or condition label stands for: allogeneic hematopoietic cell transplantation with graft depleted of TCRalphabeta T cells and CD19 B cells. The children who served as transplant recipients had been given grafts of TCRalphabeta/CD19-depleted allogeneic hematopoietic cells. Recombination connected TRBV7-2 to TRBJ2-3; the D region possibly corresponds to TRBD2 (6 bases align). The sequencing here drew on PBMCs, taken before TCRalphabeta/CD19-depleted stem cell transplant. The source is a boy aged 2 to 10 with acute lymphoblastic leukemia, due to receive a stem cell transplant. The base sequence is TGTGCCAGCACTCCCGGGGGTAGCACAGATACGCAGTATTTT. It encodes CASTPGGSTDTQYF.